These T cell receptor beta chains were read from a single sample in a study of T cells of healthy individuals. TCRdb fed the 5' RACE reads into MiXCR, producing one record per CDR3 protein. This repertoire shows about 41,000 distinct CDR3 sequences, 4% to 5.5% found once; its top ten account for 9.2%. The receptors shown here come from a human donor in good health. Each CDR3 is given with its conserved first and last residue. D genes are given only for firm matches. The size field is filled for only some rows; it gives once, few, many or a size class.

j_call d_call clone_size v_call cdr3_nt cdr3_aa
TRBJ1-6 NA few TRBV12-3/TRBV12-4 TGTGCCAGCAGTTTAGAGGGCCAACCCCTCCACTTT CASSLEGQPLHF
TRBJ2-3 TRBD2 many TRBV12-3/TRBV12-4 TGTGCCAGCAGTTTAAATAGCGGGAGAGCAGATACGCAGTATTTT CASSLNSGRADTQYF
TRBJ2-5 TRBD2 few TRBV25-1 TGTGCCAGCAGTCCCCTAGCGGGCTACCAAGAGACCCAGTACTTC CASSPLAGYQETQYF
TRBJ2-7 NA many TRBV10-3 TGTGCCATCAGTGGGCTAGCGTACTACGAGCAGTACTTC CAISGLAYYEQYF
TRBJ1-4 TRBD1 NA TRBV6-6 TGTGCCAGCAGTACACAGGGGTTAGTGGAAAAACTGTTTTTT CASSTQGLVEKLFF
TRBJ2-3 NA many TRBV7-2 TGTGCCAGCCTGGAGAGGCTCACAGATACGCAGTATTTT CASLERLTDTQYF
TRBJ2-5 NA NA TRBV5-4 TGTGCCAGCAGCTTAGAAGCGGGCGCCGAGACCCAGTACTTC CASSLEAGAETQYF
TRBJ2-3 NA NA TRBV18 TGTGCCAGCTCACCAGATCGACAAAGCACAGATACGCAGTATTTT CASSPDRQSTDTQYF
TRBJ2-5 NA many TRBV6-5 TGTGCCAGCAGTTCCCGGGGAACATATAGGCGGGAAGAGACCCAGTACTTC CASSSRGTYRREETQYF
TRBJ1-1 NA NA TRBV12-3/TRBV12-4 TGTGCCAGCAGTTTAGAGGGTAGCACTGAAGCTTTCTTT CASSLEGSTEAFF
TRBJ1-5 NA many TRBV12-3/TRBV12-4 TGTGCCAGCAGTTTAAATCCCGAGGGCAATCAGCCCCAGCATTTT CASSLNPEGNQPQHF
TRBJ2-7 TRBD1 NA TRBV4-3 TGCGCCAGCAGCTCTCCGGGACAGGGAACCTACGAGCAGTACTTC CASSSPGQGTYEQYF
TRBJ1-1 NA NA TRBV12-3/TRBV12-4 TGTGCCAGCAGTAACATGGGGGCTGAAGCTTTCTTT CASSNMGAEAFF
TRBJ2-1 NA many TRBV4-1 TGCGCCAGCAGCCCCTCCCCTGGAGGAGGCGTTGAGCAGTTCTTC CASSPSPGGGVEQFF
TRBJ2-3 NA many TRBV7-9 TGTGCCAGCATCTTCGCCCCTAGCACAGATACGCAGTATTTT CASIFAPSTDTQYF
TRBJ2-3 NA many TRBV3-1 TGTGCCAGCAGCCAAGAAGGTATTTTCACAGATACGCAGTATTTT CASSQEGIFTDTQYF